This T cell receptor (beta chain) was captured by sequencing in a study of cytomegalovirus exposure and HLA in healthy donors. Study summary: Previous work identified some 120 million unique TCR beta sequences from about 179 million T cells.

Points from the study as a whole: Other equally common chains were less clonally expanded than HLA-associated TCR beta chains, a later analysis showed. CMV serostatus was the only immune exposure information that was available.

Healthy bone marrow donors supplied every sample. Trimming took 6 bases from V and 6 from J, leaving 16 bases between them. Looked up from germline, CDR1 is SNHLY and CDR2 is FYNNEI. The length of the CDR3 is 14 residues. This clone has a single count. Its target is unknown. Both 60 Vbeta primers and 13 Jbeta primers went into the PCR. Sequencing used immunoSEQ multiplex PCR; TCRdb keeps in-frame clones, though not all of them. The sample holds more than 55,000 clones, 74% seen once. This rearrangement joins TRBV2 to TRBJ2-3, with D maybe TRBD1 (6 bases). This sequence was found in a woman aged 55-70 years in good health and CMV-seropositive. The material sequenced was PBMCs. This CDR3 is CASSHSQGRDTQYF. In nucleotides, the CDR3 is TGTGCCAGCAGCCATTCCCAGGGGCGGGATACGCAGTATTTT.